The 21 T cell receptor beta chains below were found in one sample sequenced in a study of cytomegalovirus exposure and HLA in healthy donors (TCRdb year 2017). The protocol used for the library was the immunoSEQ multiplex PCR assay. For the multiplex PCR, a mixture combining 60 forward primers for TCR Vbeta segments and 13 reverse primers for TCR Jbeta segments was used. Sourced from immuneACCESS, this table was stored by TCRdb with only in-frame sequences that have V and J called. A share of the clones is absent; for the studies checked, an unresolved V gene accounts for under half, and the remainder has no known explanation. The sample data list some 110,000 clones, and around 75% of these were observed just once. About 2.8% of the sample is taken by the ten largest. The sequenced sample was PBMCs. These receptors all stem from a female donor in good health and CMV-seronegative.

The count of this clone is one. The genes are TRBV6-6 and TRBJ2-2; 9 bases agree with TRBD1. The CDR3 extends over 16 amino acids. With V trimmed by 1 base and J by 1 base, 1 base remained unmatched. CDR1 and CDR2 (germline): MNHNY, SVGAGI (reference sequence). Here the CDR3 reads CASSYWDRVNTGELFF. The CDR3 DNA reads as TGTGCCAGCAGTTACTGGGACAGGGTGAACACCGGGGAGCTGTTTTTT.

This chain links TRBV13 with TRBJ2-1; 7 bases line up with TRBD2. Trimming at V came to 3 bases and at J to 8 bases, leaving 16 bases not matched to a gene. CDR1 is PRHDT, CDR2 FYEKMQ, per germline (reference sequence). The CDR3 loop spans 17 amino acids. The CDR3 reads CASSLGGWWEGPHEQFF. CDR3 DNA: TGTGCCAGCAGCTTGGGGGGTTGGTGGGAGGGCCCCCATGAGCAGTTCTTC. Variable domain in full (rest from reference TRBV13 and TRBJ2-1): AAGVIQSPRHLIKEKRETATLKCYPIPRHDTVYWYQQGPGQDPQFLISFYEKMQSDKGSIPDRFSAQQFSDYHSELNMSSLELGDSALYFCASSLGGWWEGPHEQFFGPGTRLTVL.

The V and J genes are TRBV6-6 and TRBJ1-2; maybe TRBD1 (5 bases). The CDR3 is made up of 14 amino acids. The V gene's germline CDR1 is MNHNY and CDR2 SVGAGI (reference sequence). Trimming pared 6 bases from V and 7 bases from J, leaving 18 bases between. The CDR3 here is CASRSWGLESGYTF. DNA of the CDR3: TGTGCCAGCAGATCCTGGGGACTGGAGTCTGGCTACACCTTC.

The chain is built from TRBV21-1 and TRBJ1-2; the DNA was not used to check the table's D call, TRBD1. TRBV21-1 is flagged as a pseudogene. The CDR3 contains 19 residues. CDR3 region: CASSKIETCPGQTLFGYTF. The CDR3 nucleotides read TGTGCCAGCAGCAAAATTGAAACCTGTCCGGGACAGACATTATTTGGCTACACCTTC.

V is TRBV7-2 and J is TRBJ2-7; no clear D. Trimming stripped 4 bases from V and 1 base from J, with 8 bases between. This CDR3 comprises 13 residues. Germline V gene lookup returns CDR1 SGHTA and CDR2 FQGNSA. CDR3 nucleotide sequence: TGTGCCAGCAGCTATACTCCATCCTACGAGCAGTACTTC. Protein product: CASSYTPSYEQYF.

This clone was seen a handful of times. The rearrangement joins TRBV5-4 to TRBJ1-3; TRBD1 is a possible D gene (5 bases). Germline-derived CDR1 and CDR2 are SGHNT and YYREEE (reference sequence). V gave up 1 base and J gave up 4 bases, with 9 bases separating them. This CDR3 has 14 residues. CDR3 protein: CASSLQGLGNTIYF. CDR3 sequence (DNA): TGTGCCAGCAGCTTGCAGGGTTTGGGAAACACCATATATTTT.

The gene calls are TRBV5-1 and TRBJ2-5; TRBD1 agrees at 9 bases. The closer fit of TRBJ2-7 to the DNA end suggests the J call may be wrong. The CDR3 extends over 15 amino acids. Germline V gives CDR1 SGHRS, CDR2 YFSETQ. CDR3 protein: CASSLSGTGTNEQYF. CDR3 coding DNA: TGCGCCAGCAGCTTATCCGGGACAGGGACCAACGAGCAGTACTTC.

The chain recombines TRBV9 with TRBJ2-1; D remains unclear. This CDR3 region has 13 residues. V was shortened by 0 bases and J by 7 bases, with 8 bases between the two germline ends. Germline CDR1 and CDR2: SGDLS and YYNGEE. In DNA form, the CDR3 reads TGTGCCAGCAGCGTAGCCCCTATTAATGAGCAGTTCTTC. Its translation: CASSVAPINEQFF.

This clone was counted between two and nine times. V and J are TRBV6-5 and TRBJ1-1; 12 bases line up with TRBD1. CDR1 and CDR2 (germline): MNHEY, SVGAGI. The CDR3 runs 15 residues. The junction had 6 bases not matched to a gene; V was cut back by 4 bases and J by 6 bases. The CDR3 DNA follows: TGTGCCAGCAGTTGGACTGGGACAGGGGGCTCTGAAGCTTTCTTT. It specifies CASSWTGTGGSEAFF.

This clone is a singleton in its sample. The V call is TRBV7-9, the J call TRBJ1-3, with 8 positions matching TRBD1. With V trimmed by 5 bases and J by 0 bases, 3 bases remained unmatched. The CDR3 has 15 amino acids. Looked up from germline, CDR1 is SEHNR and CDR2 is FQNEAQ (reference sequence). CDR3 coding DNA: TGTGCCAGCAGCCGGGACAGGAGCTCTGGAAACACCATATATTTT. Translation gives CASSRDRSSGNTIYF.

There are a few counts of this clone. The V call is TRBV7-6, the J call TRBJ1-5; 7 nucleotides line up with TRBD1. CDR1 is SGHVS, CDR2 FNYEAQ, per germline. The CDR3 is made up of 14 amino acids. Losses at the gene ends were 5 bases for V and 2 bases for J; bases not matched to a gene: 3. CDR3 coding DNA: TGTGCCAGCAGCATAGGGACAGGCAATCAGCCCCAGCATTTT. It yields the protein CASSIGTGNQPQHF.

This chain joins TRBV6-6 and TRBJ1-2; 9 bases are shared with TRBD1. The CDR3 contains 16 residues. Germline CDR1 and CDR2: MNHNY and SVGAGI (reference sequence). V shed 0 bases, J shed 2 bases, and the junction held 4 bases outside the gene matches. The CDR3 nucleotides read TGTGCCAGCAGTTACTCAACCGGACAGGGGAACTATGGCTACACCTTC. Encoded protein: CASSYSTGQGNYGYTF.

This sequence joins TRBV2 and TRBJ2-2; 9 positions match TRBD1. J was trimmed by 5 bases and V by 6 bases; bases with no gene match: 10. In germline, CDR1 is SNHLY, CDR2 FYNNEI. This CDR3 spans 16 amino acids. The CDR3 loop is CASRPGDRAVTGELFF. The CDR3 nucleotides read TGTGCCAGCAGGCCGGGGGACAGGGCGGTTACCGGGGAGCTGTTTTTT.

This chain joins TRBV9 and TRBJ1-3, with TRBD1 as a possible D gene (5 bases). The CDR3 is made up of 15 amino acids. The germline gives CDR1 SGDLS, CDR2 YYNGEE. Trimming took off 3 bases at V and 1 base at J, with 11 bases between the two ends. The CDR3 spells CASSAYTGSGNTIYF. CDR3 in DNA: TGTGCCAGCAGCGCGTACACAGGTTCTGGAAACACCATATATTTT. Full variable domain (remainder filled in from reference TRBV9 and TRBJ1-3): DSGVTQTPKHLITATGQRVTLRCSPRSGDLSVYWYQQSLDQGLQFLIQYYNGEERAKGNILERFSAQQFPDLHSELNLSSLELGDSALYFCASSAYTGSGNTIYFGEGSWLTVV.

The CDR3 DNA sequence: TGTGCCAGCAGTCCGGAGGGACAGGGATCCAGGGGTAATGAAAAACTGTTTTTT. It encodes CASSPEGQGSRGNEKLFF. The V call is TRBV28, the J call TRBJ1-4, with 9 bases matching TRBD1. The CDR3 totals 18 residues. The germline V gene has CDR1 MDHEN and CDR2 SYDVKM. The J segment lost 4 bases and the V segment lost 5 bases, leaving 14 bases of the junction unmatched. Together with reference TRBV28 and TRBJ1-4, the CDR3 gives the full variable domain: DVKVTQSSRYLVKRTGEKVFLECVQDMDHENMFWYRQDPGLGLRLIYFSYDVKMKEKGDIPEGYSVSREKKERFSLILESASTNQTSMYLCASSPEGQGSRGNEKLFFGSGTQLSVL.

The chain couples TRBV4-1 to TRBJ2-3, with D maybe TRBD1 (6 bases). This CDR3 has 16 amino acids. V shed 3 bases and J shed 0 bases, with 13 bases lying between them. Per the germline V gene, CDR1 is MGHRA and CDR2 is YSYEKL. CDR3 in DNA: TGCGCCAGCAGCCATCCCCAGGGGAGTAGCACAGATACGCAGTATTTT. Protein sequence: CASSHPQGSSTDTQYF.

The chain is built from TRBV7-3 and TRBJ2-1; 14 bases fit TRBD2. Trimming took 5 bases from V and 7 from J; bases not matched to a gene: 7. The germline V gene has CDR1 SGHTA and CDR2 FQGTGA. The CDR3 has 16 amino acids. In DNA, the CDR3 is TGTGCCAGCAGCCGACTAGCGGGAGGGCCGGGGAATGAGCAGTTCTTC. Amino acid sequence: CASSRLAGGPGNEQFF.

This chain links TRBV2 with TRBJ1-1; D is undetermined. Per germline, CDR1 SNHLY and CDR2 FYNNEI. The V end lost 7 bases, the J end lost 4 bases, and 7 bases lay between the germline ends. The CDR3 has 11 residues. CDR3 sequence (DNA): TGTGCCAGCAATGGACTCACTGAAGCTTTCTTT. Amino acid sequence: CASNGLTEAFF.

This chain links TRBV29-1 with TRBJ2-7; 11 bases match TRBD1. The ends lost 6 bases at V and 3 bases at J; junction bases unmatched: 7. The CDR3 extends over 14 amino acids. In germline, CDR1 is SQVTM, CDR2 ANQGSEA. CDR3 amino acids: CSVQQDRGHYEQYF. The CDR3 DNA reads as TGCAGCGTCCAACAGGACAGGGGGCACTACGAGCAGTACTTC.

The rearrangement uses TRBV6-5 and TRBJ2-1, with a possible D match to TRBD2 (7 bases). This CDR3 is 15 amino acids long. Trimming removed 3 bases at V and 6 bases at J, with 15 bases between. The germline V gene has CDR1 MNHEY and CDR2 SVGAGI. CDR3 loop: CASSYFGGQGNEQFF. CDR3 DNA: TGTGCCAGCAGTTATTTCGGGGGGCAAGGCAATGAGCAGTTCTTC.

This clone was counted between two and nine times. The chain has TRBV9 and TRBJ2-2, with 9 nucleotides matching TRBD1. The trim removed 3 bases at V and 6 bases at J, leaving 21 bases unmatched. CDR1 SGDLS and CDR2 YYNGEE come from the germline V gene. The CDR3 sequence is 20 residues long. The CDR3 spells CASSAPPTGGVAWGAGELFF. CDR3 sequence (DNA): TGTGCCAGCAGCGCCCCCCCGACAGGGGGGGTGGCATGGGGCGCCGGGGAGCTGTTTTTT.